The 24 T cell receptor beta chains below come from one sample, sequenced in a study of cytomegalovirus exposure and HLA in healthy donors. Here immunoSEQ multiplex PCR was the method, and the copy in TCRdb shows in-frame clones only, minus some. The data show about 200,000 clones, approximately 82% seen once. Material: PBMCs. The receptors originated from a woman aged 25 to 45 in good health and CMV-seropositive.

This clone was counted between two and nine times. The chain links TRBV29-1 to TRBJ2-2, with 7 bases fitting TRBD1. Germline CDR1 is SQVTM and CDR2 is ANQGSEA. V shed 6 bases, J shed 4 bases, and the junction held 8 bases outside the gene matches. CDR3 length: 14 residues. CDR3 sequence reads: CSVLQGDPTGELFF. The CDR3 coding sequence is TGCAGCGTCCTTCAGGGGGACCCCACCGGGGAGCTGTTTTTT.

This rearrangement joins TRBV29-1 to TRBJ2-1; 12 positions agree with TRBD2. Germline-derived CDR1 and CDR2 are SQVTM and ANQGSEA. CDR3 length: 13 amino acids. V trimming: 7 bases; J trimming: 12 bases; junction bases outside the gene matches: 10. The CDR3 loop is CSATLAGGPGQFF. For the CDR3, the DNA is TGCAGCGCCACGCTAGCGGGAGGGCCAGGGCAGTTCTTC.

The CDR3 DNA reads as TGTGCCAGCAGTAAGGCAGGGGGCGCGACGGACCACAATGAGCAGTTCTTC. Translating it yields CASSKAGGATDHNEQFF. The genes are TRBV28 and TRBJ2-1, with 8 bases fitting TRBD1. V dropped 5 bases and J dropped 5; count of bases not matched to a gene: 14. This CDR3 spans 17 amino acids. Germline values: CDR1 MDHEN, CDR2 SYDVKM.

The rearrangement links TRBV6-5 to TRBJ2-1; tentatively, D is TRBD2 (6 bases). Deletions cut 3 bases from V and 2 bases from J, with 14 bases between. Germline-derived CDR1 and CDR2 are MNHEY and SVGAGI. The CDR3 length is 16 residues. The CDR3 spells CASSYSTGAPYNEQFF. The DNA of the CDR3 is TGTGCCAGCAGTTATTCTACGGGAGCCCCCTACAATGAGCAGTTCTTC.

The chain couples TRBV19 to TRBJ1-2; D possibly corresponds to TRBD1 (6 bases). Germline V CDR1 and CDR2: LNHDA, SQIVND (reference sequence). CDR3 length equals 13 residues. V lost 5 bases and J lost 7, with 14 bases in between. The chain's CDR3 is CASSLQGFSGYTF. The CDR3 DNA reads as TGTGCCAGTAGTTTACAGGGATTTTCTGGCTACACCTTC.

This clone was observed a few times. V usage is TRBV2 and J usage is TRBJ1-3; possible D gene TRBD1, 5 bases. V lost 2 bases and J lost 5, with 19 bases in between. This CDR3 has 17 amino acids. CDR1 is SNHLY, CDR2 FYNNEI, per germline. The CDR3 nucleotides are TGTGCCAGCAGTGAATCCCAATTGGGCAGGGATAGAAACACCATATATTTT. Residues: CASSESQLGRDRNTIYF.

The chain combines TRBV30 with TRBJ2-1, with 10 bases fitting TRBD2. The germline CDR1 and CDR2 sequences are GTSNPN and SVGIG (reference sequence). CDR3 length: 15 residues. Germline trimming cut 0 bases from V and 2 bases from J; bases unmatched to any gene: 1. This chain's CDR3 is CAWSVLAGTYNEQFF. Here the CDR3 DNA reads TGTGCCTGGAGTGTACTAGCGGGAACCTACAATGAGCAGTTCTTC.

V usage is TRBV6-1 and J usage is TRBJ1-5; D is ambiguous. Germline values: CDR1 MNHNS, CDR2 SASEGT. V lost 8 bases, J lost 2 bases, and 10 bases lay in between. The CDR3 is 13 residues long. The DNA of the CDR3 is TGTGCCAGCTTGATCGGAGGCAATCAGCCCCAGCATTTT. This gives the protein CASLIGGNQPQHF.

This rearrangement joins TRBV6-5 to TRBJ2-7; TRBD2 aligns across 9 bases. Germline loops: CDR1 MNHEY, CDR2 SVGAGI. Trimming at V came to 0 bases and at J to 4 bases, leaving 4 bases not matched to a gene. The CDR3 sequence is 15 residues long. The CDR3 DNA sequence: TGTGCCAGCAGTTACTCCATCCTAGCGGGGTACGAGCAGTACTTC. Translation: CASSYSILAGYEQYF.

The chain links TRBV4-1 to TRBJ1-2, with D possibly being TRBD1 (6 bases). The germline V and J ends were trimmed by 0 bases and 5 bases, with 10 bases remaining between them. CDR3 length: 14 amino acids. Germline CDR1 and CDR2: MGHRA and YSYEKL. DNA for the CDR3: TGCGCCAGCAGCCAAGATTGGACAGCGTATGGCTACACCTTC. This encodes CASSQDWTAYGYTF.

This clone was seen a few times. The chain has TRBV7-9 and TRBJ2-1; 8 bases are a match to TRBD1. CDR3 length: 15 amino acids. CDR1 is SEHNR and CDR2 is FQNEAQ in the germline V gene (reference sequence). Unmatched junction bases numbered 1, after V lost 1 base and J lost 2 bases. CDR3 amino acids: CASSLGQGTYNEQFF. The DNA for the CDR3 is TGTGCCAGCAGCTTAGGACAGGGGACCTACAATGAGCAGTTCTTC.

V is TRBV2 and J is TRBJ1-3; possible D gene TRBD1, 5 bases. The V end was cut by 4 bases, the J end by 2 bases, with 15 bases between. The CDR3 extends over 16 amino acids. Germline V gene lookup returns CDR1 SNHLY and CDR2 FYNNEI. CDR3: CASSAHQGRPGNTIYF. CDR3 DNA: TGTGCCAGCAGTGCCCACCAGGGCCGCCCTGGAAACACCATATATTTT. The complete variable domain, with remaining parts taken from reference TRBV2 and TRBJ1-3, reads EPEVTQTPSHQVTQMGQEVILRCVPISNHLYFYWYRQILGQKVEFLVSFYNNEISEKSEIFDDQFSVERPDGSNFTLKIRSTKLEDSAMYFCASSAHQGRPGNTIYFGEGSWLTVV.

DNA of the CDR3: TGTGCCAGCGTCCTAGGGAGGGATACGTTCTTC. Translated, it gives CASVLGRDTFF. The genes are TRBV25-1 and TRBJ2-1; 7 nucleotides line up with TRBD2. The CDR3 covers 11 residues. The V segment lost 8 bases and the J segment 15 bases; nucleotides outside the gene matches: 10. CDR1 and CDR2 (germline): MGHDK, SYGVNS.

The rearrangement links TRBV5-7 to TRBJ2-3, with TRBD2 identical over 7 bases. TRBV5-7 is flagged as an ORF with uncertain function. The CDR3 consists of 15 residues. The trim removed 6 bases at V and 4 bases at J, leaving 11 bases unmatched. Here the CDR3 DNA reads TGTGCCAGCACCCGCGTGGGAGGGGCGTCAGATACGCAGTATTTT. Translating it yields CASTRVGGASDTQYF.

This sequence joins TRBV10-3 and TRBJ2-3; 11 nucleotides align to TRBD2. This CDR3 is built from 15 residues. J gave up 4 bases and V 5 bases, and 5 bases lay outside the gene matches. In germline, CDR1 is ENHRY, CDR2 SYGVKD. In nucleotides, the CDR3 is TGTGCCATCAGTCCGGGACTAGCGGAAGCAGATACGCAGTATTTT. Residues: CAISPGLAEADTQYF.

This clone appeared many times. The V gene is TRBV30, the J gene TRBJ2-7; 7 bases fit TRBD1. The CDR3 length is 13 residues. The J segment lost 9 bases and the V segment lost 2 bases, leaving 10 bases of the junction unmatched. CDR1 and CDR2 (germline): GTSNPN, SVGIG (reference sequence). The CDR3 loop reads CAWSFLAGGWQYF. CDR3 coding DNA: TGTGCCTGGAGTTTCTTGGCAGGGGGATGGCAGTACTTC.

This rearrangement joins TRBV28 to TRBJ1-2; weak D call: TRBD1 (5 bases). Trimming removed 11 bases at V and 7 bases at J, with 26 bases between. The CDR3 runs to 15 residues. Germline V gene data show CDR1 as MDHEN and CDR2 as SYDVKM. Written as DNA, the CDR3 is TGTGCCGGGCGCCCTAGAAGGGGCACAGGCGGTGGCTACACCTTC. Amino acid sequence: CAGRPRRGTGGGYTF.

The chain is built from TRBV27 and TRBJ1-1, with 8 bases lining up with TRBD1. CDR1 is MNHEY, CDR2 SMNVEV, per germline (reference sequence). J was trimmed by 1 base and V by 2 bases; bases with no gene match: 3. The CDR3 consists of 15 residues. As DNA, the CDR3 is TGTGCCAGCAGTTTAGGTACAGGGGGGAACACTGAAGCTTTCTTT. This encodes CASSLGTGGNTEAFF.

J is TRBJ2-2 and V is TRBV27; D is unresolved. The CDR3 totals 13 residues. The germline gives CDR1 MNHEY, CDR2 SMNVEV (reference sequence). Deletions cut 2 bases from V and 2 bases from J, with 3 bases between. This CDR3 is CASSLGNTGELFF. The CDR3 DNA follows: TGTGCCAGCAGTTTAGGCAACACCGGGGAGCTGTTTTTT.

The V and J genes are TRBV5-4 and TRBJ2-1, with 8 bases identical to TRBD1. Germline lookup yields CDR1 SGHNT and CDR2 YYREEE (reference sequence). Germline trimming cut 5 bases from V and 1 base from J; bases unmatched to any gene: 5. This CDR3 is built from 15 residues. The CDR3 DNA reads as TGTGCCAGCAGTTGGCGACAGGGGTCCTACAATGAGCAGTTCTTC. Protein sequence: CASSWRQGSYNEQFF.

The chain has TRBV28 and TRBJ1-5; possible D gene TRBD1, 6 bases. The ends were cut back, 5 bases at V and 0 bases at J, with 11 bases in the middle. Germline V lookup: CDR1 MDHEN, CDR2 SYDVKM. CDR3 length equals 15 residues. This chain's CDR3 is CASSNQGYSNQPQHF. CDR3 coding DNA: TGTGCCAGCAGTAACCAGGGGTATAGCAATCAGCCCCAGCATTTT.

The chain uses TRBV6-1 and TRBJ2-7; 7 bases line up with TRBD1. CDR3 size: 14 residues. The germline V gene has CDR1 MNHNS and CDR2 SASEGT. J lost 2 bases, V lost 4 bases, and 5 bases had no gene match. CDR3 nucleotide sequence: TGTGCCAGCAGTGTATCCGGGACAGCCTACGAGCAGTACTTC. It translates to CASSVSGTAYEQYF.

The rearrangement links TRBV30 to TRBJ2-2, with 7 nucleotides matching TRBD1. This CDR3 is built from 13 residues. CDR1 is GTSNPN and CDR2 is SVGIG in the germline V gene (reference sequence). V lost 2 bases, J lost 5 bases, and 2 bases stayed unmatched. CDR3 loop: CAWSKGQTGELFF. Written as DNA, the CDR3 is TGTGCCTGGAGTAAGGGACAGACCGGGGAGCTGTTTTTT.

V gene TRBV18 combines with J gene TRBJ2-3, with 12 bases lining up with TRBD2. The CDR3 consists of 16 residues. V was pared by 4 bases and J by 0 bases, with 2 bases of the junction left unmatched. Germline CDR1 and CDR2: KGHSH and LQKENI. CDR3 nucleotides: TGTGCCAGCTCACGGACTAGCGGGACCAGCACAGATACGCAGTATTTT. Its protein product is CASSRTSGTSTDTQYF.